These T cell receptor beta chains were read from a single sample in a study of graft-versus-host responses after intestinal transplantation. The protocol was immunoSEQ multiplex PCR, while the TCRdb copy is restricted to in-frame clones and leaves out a portion. This table has around 13,000 clones, about four fifths appearing once. The material sequenced was PBMCs, taken after intestinal transplantation. The source of these receptors is a human patient who received an intestinal transplant, so some T cells may come from the graft donor. Each CDR3 is given with its conserved first and last residue. D genes are given only for firm matches. Expanded clones get a size class; other rows say once, few or many, or leave the size out.

cdr3_length,j_call,d_call,v_call,clone_size,cdr3_aa,cdr3_nt
14,TRBJ2-2,TRBD2,TRBV4-2,.,CASSPGGRTGELFF,TGTGCCAGCAGCCCGGGAGGGCGCACCGGGGAGCTGTTTTTT
15,TRBJ2-1,TRBD1,TRBV2,.,CASSVEQGAGNEQFF,TGTGCCAGCAGTGTTGAGCAGGGGGCGGGTAATGAGCAGTTCTTC
14,TRBJ1-6,TRBD1,TRBV6-4,few,CASSDGTGGSPLHF,TGTGCCAGCAGTGACGGGACAGGGGGTTCACCCCTCCACTTT
15,TRBJ2-6,TRBD1,TRBV19,.,CASRLTGYGANVLTF,TGTGCCAGTAGATTGACAGGGTATGGGGCCAACGTCCTGACTTTC
14,TRBJ2-3,TRBD1,TRBV19,.,CASSRDRSTDTQYF,TGTGCCAGTAGTAGGGACAGGAGCACAGATACGCAGTATTTT
18,TRBJ2-2,.,TRBV30,.,CAWSVGVFSSTNTGELFF,TGTGCCTGGAGTGTAGGGGTCTTCAGCAGTACAAACACCGGGGAGCTGTTTTTT
16,TRBJ1-6,.,TRBV5-8,.,CASSGWGGAYNSPLHF,TGTGCCAGCAGCGGGTGGGGGGGCGCCTATAATTCACCCCTCCACTTT
17,TRBJ2-4,.,TRBV21-1,few,CASSKPAGELAKNIQYF,TGTGCCAGCAGCAAACCAGCGGGAGAGTTAGCCAAAAACATTCAGTACTTC
13,TRBJ2-1,.,TRBV27,.,CASSLPSPNEQFF,TGTGCCAGCAGTTTGCCTAGCCCCAATGAGCAGTTCTTC
15,TRBJ2-7,TRBD1,TRBV5-1,.,CASSDRTGPTYEQYF,TGCGCCAGCAGCGACCGGACAGGACCTACCTACGAGCAGTACTTC
15,TRBJ1-1,.,TRBV11-2,few,CASSLGATLNTEAFF,TGTGCCAGCAGCTTAGGGGCCACTTTGAACACTGAAGCTTTCTTT
17,TRBJ1-6,TRBD1,TRBV2,.,CASRRTGFSSYNSPLHF,TGTGCCAGCAGGCGGACAGGGTTCAGCTCCTATAATTCACCCCTCCACTTT
16,TRBJ2-7,TRBD1,TRBV4-2,.,CASSQVPGQGAGEQYF,TGTGCCAGCAGCCAAGTCCCCGGACAGGGGGCAGGCGAGCAGTACTTC
18,TRBJ2-3,TRBD1,TRBV30,.,CAWRGPGQGRFGTDTQYF,TGTGCCTGGAGGGGGCCGGGACAGGGAAGGTTTGGCACAGATACGCAGTATTTT
17,TRBJ2-2,TRBD2,TRBV5-5,.,CASSLDTSGRYFGELFF,TGTGCCAGCAGCTTGGATACTAGCGGGAGATACTTCGGGGAGCTGTTTTTT
17,TRBJ2-6,TRBD1,TRBV27,.,CASRLTGARPGANVLTF,TGTGCCAGCAGGTTGACAGGGGCCCGTCCTGGGGCCAACGTCCTGACTTTC
12,TRBJ1-1,.,TRBV6-1,.,CASSEDRYKAFF,TGTGCCAGCAGTGAAGACAGATATAAAGCTTTCTTT
13,TRBJ1-2,.,TRBV28,.,CASTVTSNYGYTF,TGTGCCAGCACTGTTACCTCTAACTATGGCTACACCTTC
16,TRBJ2-5,.,TRBV7-9,.,CASSFYVGEGQETQYF,TGTGCCAGCAGCTTTTACGTAGGCGAGGGACAAGAGACCCAGTACTTC
15,TRBJ1-5,.,TRBV11-2,few,CASSLDQTRNQPQHF,TGTGCCAGCAGCTTAGATCAAACTAGGAATCAGCCCCAGCATTTT
12,TRBJ2-7,.,TRBV27,once,CASSYSGREQYF,TGTGCCAGCAGTTATTCAGGGCGAGAGCAGTACTTC
13,TRBJ2-2,.,TRBV29-1,.,CSVDGGNTGELFF,TGCAGCGTTGATGGAGGGAACACCGGGGAGCTGTTTTTT
17,TRBJ2-5,.,TRBV7-5,.,CARSLRALRGPPETQYF,TGTGCCAGAAGCTTAAGGGCCCTCAGGGGACCCCCGGAGACCCAGTACTTC
15,TRBJ1-2,TRBD1,TRBV9,.,CASSAPDRGGYGYTF,TGTGCCAGCAGCGCTCCAGACAGGGGTGGCTATGGCTACACCTTC
13,TRBJ1-4,.,TRBV7-6,.,CASSLRENEKLFF,TGTGCCAGCAGCTTACGGGAGAATGAAAAACTGTTTTTT
15,TRBJ2-3,TRBD2,TRBV2,.,CASRILAGGPDTQYF,TGTGCCAGCAGGATCTTAGCGGGAGGGCCCGATACGCAGTATTTT
15,TRBJ1-1,TRBD1,TRBV7-9,.,CASSYRTGADTEAFF,TGTGCCAGCAGCTACAGGACAGGGGCGGACACTGAAGCTTTCTTT